What follows are 30 T cell receptor beta chains derived from one specimen sequenced in a study of tumor-infiltrating lymphocytes in primary liver carcinoma. Total RNA and DNA came together from about 19-30 mg of bulk tissue without cell sorting. Synthesis of TCR beta cDNA was carried out from 500 ng total RNA with a constant-region primer. Sequencing libraries for TCR beta derived from three nested multiplex PCR rounds that used slightly modified ARM-PCR. TRBV1-TRBV30 forward primers paired with a C-beta reverse primer drove the first two PCR rounds, about 9 cycles each. TCRdb analysed the multiplex PCR reads with MiXCR anew, one entry per CDR3 protein. The sample consists of some 25,000 distinct CDR3 sequences, around three quarters of them appearing once. The specimen was liver tumor tissue from sampling region 3. Subset defined: tumor region T3, left-lateral pole. The receptors come from a man aged 40-50 years with primary liver carcinoma and hepatitis B virus infection.

Notes on this clonotype: Since a much larger clone is just one base distant, this may be a read error. The chain recombines TRBV16 with TRBJ2-4; D may be TRBD1 or TRBD2 (6 bases each). CDR1 and CDR2 from the germline V gene are KGHSY and FQNENV. This CDR3 has 17 amino acids. The germline V and J ends were trimmed by 0 bases and 2 bases, with 14 bases remaining between them. CDR3 loop: CASSQSWRGLTKNIQYF. The CDR3 DNA is TGTGCCAGCAGCCAATCGTGGAGGGGGTTAACCAAAAACATTCAGTACTTC. Full variable domain (missing parts from reference TRBV16 and TRBJ2-4): GEEVAQTPKHLVRGEGQKAKLYCAPIKGHSYVFWYQQVLKNEFKFLISFQNENVFDETGMPKERFSAKCLPNSPCSLEIQATKLEDSAVYFCASSQSWRGLTKNIQYFGAGTRLSVL.

The sample holds a few counts of this clonotype. The genes are TRBV6-6 and TRBJ2-3; 7 bases align to TRBD2. Trimming cost V 10 bases and J 5 bases; bases outside gene matches: 18. The germline V gene encodes CDR1 MNHNY and CDR2 SVGAGI (reference sequence). The CDR3 covers 16 residues. The CDR3 DNA follows: TGTGCCAACAGCAGGACTGGCGGGAGAGGCGGAGATACGCAGTATTTT. It encodes CANSRTGGRGGDTQYF.

In regard to this clonotype: The missing conserved phenylalanine or tryptophan at the end of this CDR3 makes a read error likely. The rearrangement joins TRBV12-3 or TRBV12-4 to TRBJ2-7; 11 bases map to TRBD1. CDR3 length: 15 amino acids. The CDR3 bases are TGTGCTAGCAGTATGGGGACAGGGGGGTCCTACGAGCAGTACACC. Translated, it gives CASSMGTGGSYEQYT.

Of note for this clonotype: The CDR3 does not end in the conserved phenylalanine or tryptophan, so this is likely a read error. The chain links TRBV11-3 to TRBJ2-1; D gene ambiguous. The CDR3 runs 13 residues. Germline CDR1 is SGHNT and CDR2 is YENEEA. The CDR3 sequence: CASGLTWDNEQFS. CDR3 DNA sequence: TGTGCCAGCGGCTTAACGTGGGACAATGAGCAGTTCTCC.

Concerning this clonotype itself: A read error may produce the germline difference seen at one junction end. The chain combines TRBV11-2 with TRBJ2-1; D remains ambiguous. CDR1 is SGHAT, CDR2 FQNNGV, per germline. The CDR3 has 17 amino acids. CDR3 in amino acids: CVSSHRSLRSSYNEQFF. Written as DNA, the CDR3 is TGTGTCAGCAGCCACCGGAGTTTGAGAAGCTCCTACAATGAACAGTTCTTC.

The chain employs TRBV5-6 and TRBJ2-7; TRBD2 matches at 11 bases. CDR1 and CDR2 (germline): SGHDT, YYEEEE. The CDR3 is 15 amino acids. Germline trimming cut 2 bases from V and 4 bases from J; bases unmatched to any gene: 5. CDR3 loop: CASSFMTSGTYEQYF. In nucleotides, the CDR3 is TGTGCCAGCAGCTTTATGACTAGCGGGACGTACGAGCAGTACTTC. Combining the CDR3 with reference TRBV5-6 and TRBJ2-7 gives the whole variable domain DAGVTQSPTHLIKTRGQQVTLRCSPKSGHDTVSWYQQALGQGPQFIFQYYEEEERQRGNFPDRFSGHQFPNYSSELNVNALLLGDSALYLCASSFMTSGTYEQYFGPGTRLTVT.

This chain joins TRBV4-2 and TRBJ1-1; the match to TRBD1 covers 8 bases. CDR3 length: 17 residues. CDR1 LGHNA and CDR2 YNFKEQ come from the germline V gene. CDR3 coding DNA: TGTGTCGGCAGTCAAGAGTACGGACAGGGTTTTTGGACTGAAGCTTTCTTT. Its protein product is CVGSQEYGQGFWTEAFF.

On this clonotype: A much larger clonotype is one base distant, so this may be a read error. The V call is TRBV12-3 or TRBV12-4, the J call TRBJ1-1; D not certain. The CDR3 runs 13 residues. The CDR3 nucleotides are TGTGTCAGCAGTTTATCGGATCTCACTGAAGCTTTCTTT. Encoded protein: CVSSLSDLTEAFF.

Concerning this clonotype itself: At one boundary the junction diverges from the germline segment, which might be a read error. The chain uses TRBV5-1 and TRBJ2-2; 9 bases are shared with TRBD1. Germline values: CDR1 SGHRS, CDR2 YFSETQ. CDR3 length equals 16 residues. This CDR3 is CASNLAGTGNTGELLF. The CDR3 coding sequence is TGCGCCAGTAACCTAGCCGGGACAGGGAACACCGGGGAGCTGTTATTT.

As concerns this clonotype: A read error may account for a junction end that differs from germline. V usage is TRBV30 and J usage is TRBJ2-4; D possibly corresponds to TRBD2 (5 bases). The CDR3 totals 14 residues. The V gene's germline CDR1 is GTSNPN and CDR2 SVGIG (reference sequence). CDR3 DNA sequence: TGTGCCTGGAGTATTGCCCTAGCCAAAAACATTCAGTATTTC. Translation gives CAWSIALAKNIQYF.

The rearrangement joins TRBV29-1 to TRBJ2-5; D remains unclear. This CDR3 has 13 residues. V was shortened by 7 bases and J by 4 bases, with 16 bases between the two germline ends. Germline V gene sequence: CDR1 SQVTM, CDR2 ANQGSEA. CDR3 in amino acids: CSGLSQVIETQYF. The CDR3 DNA sequence: TGCAGCGGACTCAGCCAGGTGATAGAGACCCAGTACTTC.

Points on this clonotype: The conserved final phenylalanine or tryptophan is absent from the CDR3, which likely points to a read error. This chain connects TRBV10-1 to TRBJ2-1, with D tentatively TRBD1 or TRBD2 (5 bases each). V was cut by 6 bases and J by 4 bases, with 16 bases left in between. CDR3 size: 15 residues. Per germline, CDR1 WNHNN and CDR2 SYGVQD (reference sequence). The CDR3 spells CASSPETADYNEQFL. Here the CDR3 DNA reads TGCGCCAGCAGCCCCGAGACAGCGGATTACAATGAGCAGTTCTTA.

This clonotype was counted between two and nine times. This rearrangement joins TRBV6-2 or TRBV6-3 to TRBJ1-5; weak D call: TRBD1 (5 bases). The CDR3 runs to 15 residues. Trimming cost V 11 bases and J 0 bases, with 17 bases left between them. Per the germline V gene, CDR1 is MNHEY and CDR2 is SVGEGT. The chain's CDR3 is CACTLDSFSNQPQHF. Written as DNA, the CDR3 is TGTGCCTGCACCCTCGACAGTTTTAGCAATCAGCCCCAGCATTTT.

V and J are TRBV6-1 and TRBJ1-5; D unresolved. Germline CDR1 reads MNHNS; CDR2 reads SASEGT. CDR3 size: 15 residues. This CDR3 is CSSSEISYGNQPQHF. Written as DNA, the CDR3 is TGTTCAAGCAGTGAAATCTCCTATGGCAATCAGCCCCAGCATTTT.

This clonotype was seen many times. It is likely a read error, because the conserved phenylalanine at the end of the CDR3 is missing. The chain carries TRBV11-3 and TRBJ1-1; maybe TRBD1 (6 bases). V shed 5 bases and J shed 1 base, with 17 bases lying between them. The CDR3 has 16 amino acids. Germline values: CDR1 SGHNT, CDR2 YENEEA. CDR3 protein: CASSTLRVGGNTEAFS. The CDR3 coding sequence is TGTGCCAGCAGCACCCTGCGGGTAGGGGGGAACACTGAAGCTTTCTCT.

Remarks on this clonotype: The CDR3 carries no conserved terminal phenylalanine or tryptophan, so it likely arises from a read error. V and J are TRBV11-2 and TRBJ2-5; 8 nucleotides align to TRBD2. Unmatched junction bases numbered 15, after V lost 9 bases and J lost 3 bases. The CDR3 contains 16 residues. CDR1 and CDR2 (germline): SGHAT, FQNNGV. The CDR3 sequence: CARIQSPGGGKETQYS. CDR3 bases: TGTGCCAGGATCCAATCTCCTGGCGGGGGGAAAGAGACCCAGTACTCG.

This clonotype was counted between two and nine times. The CDR3 does not end in the conserved phenylalanine or tryptophan, so this is likely a read error. V and J are TRBV4-2 and TRBJ1-6; 7 bases match TRBD1. Germline V gives CDR1 LGHNA, CDR2 YNFKEQ. This CDR3 region has 15 residues. Unmatched junction bases numbered 5, after V lost 0 bases and J lost 9 bases. CDR3 residues: CASSQDLEGASPLHL. The CDR3 DNA follows: TGTGCCAGCAGCCAAGACCTGGAGGGGGCTTCACCCCTCCACTTA.

This clonotype was observed at least ten times. V usage is TRBV28 and J usage is TRBJ2-1; TRBD2 matches at 12 bases. This CDR3 has 15 amino acids. Per the germline V gene, CDR1 is MDHEN and CDR2 is SYDVKM. V was clipped by 6 bases and J by 5 bases; unmatched bases: 5. The CDR3 DNA reads TGTGCCAGCAGCACACGACTAGCGGGGGACAATGAGCAGTTCTTC. This codes for CASSTRLAGDNEQFF.

With respect to this clonotype: Sequence at one end of the junction differs from germline and may be a read error. For the CDR3, the DNA is TGTGCCAGCATCGCCAGACTCAGTATGATCACTGAAGTTTTCTTT. This codes for CASIARLSMITEVFF. The V call is TRBV11-1, the J call TRBJ1-1; D gene ambiguous. CDR1 and CDR2 from the germline V gene are SGHAT and FQDESV (reference sequence). The CDR3 runs 15 residues.

As to this clonotype: An end of the junction differs from the germline gene, which may be a read error. CDR3 DNA sequence: TGCGCCAGCAACCAAGCAGAGACTAGCGGGACCTACGAGCAGTACTTC. Amino acid sequence: CASNQAETSGTYEQYF. The rearrangement joins TRBV4-1 to TRBJ2-7, with TRBD2 matching over 11 bases. The CDR3 has 16 amino acids. Germline CDR1 MGHRA, CDR2 YSYEKL.

A word on this clonotype: Relative to the germline gene, one junction end is altered; a read error may explain this. The chain combines TRBV5-1 with TRBJ2-7; D may be TRBD1 (5 bases). This CDR3 spans 13 amino acids. The germline gives CDR1 SGHRS, CDR2 YFSETQ. The DNA for the CDR3 is TGCGCCAGCAACTCCGACAGCACCTACGAGCAATACTTC. Translating it yields CASNSDSTYEQYF.

This chain uses TRBV6-2 or TRBV6-3 with TRBJ2-7, with 10 bases matching TRBD2. V trimming: 10 bases; J trimming: 6 bases; junction bases outside the gene matches: 9. The CDR3 runs 13 residues. Germline loops: CDR1 MNHEY, CDR2 SVGEGT. In DNA, the CDR3 is TGTGCCACCCGAGCTAGCGGGAGATGCGAGCAGTACTTC. This codes for CATRASGRCEQYF.

Comments on this clonotype: This clone may be a read error of a much larger clone one base away. The chain has TRBV24-1 and TRBJ1-5, with no clear D. The CDR3 is 14 amino acids. Germline loops: CDR1 KGHDR, CDR2 SFDVKD. DNA for the CDR3: TGTGCCACCAATGATTCCGGAGACAATCAGCCCCAGCATTTT. Amino acids: CATNDSGDNQPQHF.

Concerning this clonotype itself: One junction end disagrees with the germline gene, perhaps due to a read error. This rearrangement joins TRBV5-4 to TRBJ1-2, with 8 bases aligning to TRBD1. The CDR3 contains 15 residues. Germline assignment: CDR1 SGHNT and CDR2 YYREEE (reference sequence). CDR3: CASSLGSRTGFGYTF. The DNA for the CDR3 is TGTGCCAGCAGCTTGGGATCCAGGACAGGGTTTGGCTACACCTTT.

This clonotype was detected many times. A read error may be the cause here, since a much bigger clone is one base away. The chain is built from TRBV11-2 and TRBJ2-7; D is ambiguous. The germline V gene has CDR1 SGHAT and CDR2 FQNNGV. CDR3 length: 14 residues. The V and J ends lost 2 bases and 3 bases respectively, with 11 bases between them. The CDR3 bases are TGTGCCAGCAGCTTATTAGGGCGAAACTACGAGCAGTACTTC. This codes for CASSLLGRNYEQYF.

Concerning this clonotype: Its ends do not fully match the called genes, so a read error is possible. The chain carries TRBV7-2 and TRBJ1-2; D call uncertain. Germline CDR1 and CDR2: SGHTA and FQGNSA. The CDR3 consists of 13 residues. The CDR3 DNA is TGTGCCGGCAGCCCCTTCACTAACTATGGCTACACCTTC. Translated: CAGSPFTNYGYTF.

This clonotype was detected once. One end of the junction is discordant with germline, which a read error may explain. V gene TRBV12-3 or TRBV12-4 combines with J gene TRBJ2-3; D not resolved. The CDR3 sequence is 13 residues long. The chain's CDR3 is CTSSTQRTDTQYF. CDR3 DNA sequence: TGTACCAGCAGTACCCAACGCACAGATACGCAGTATTTT.

In its sample, this clonotype was seen once. No conserved phenylalanine or tryptophan is present at the end of the CDR3, so a read error is the likely explanation. CDR3 in DNA: TGTGCCAGCAGTGAATGGGTTTTCTACGGGCAGTACTTA. Encoded protein: CASSEWVFYGQYL. V gene TRBV6-1 combines with J gene TRBJ2-7; D ambiguous. The CDR3 runs 13 residues. CDR1 is MNHNS and CDR2 is SASEGT in the germline V gene.

With regard to this clonotype: With a much larger clone just one base away, this may be a read error. This chain connects TRBV12-3 or TRBV12-4 to TRBJ2-5; no reliable D call. This CDR3 is 14 amino acids long. The CDR3 sequence: CASSVPGSQETQHF. In DNA form, the CDR3 reads TGTGCCAGCAGTGTGCCAGGCTCACAAGAGACCCAGCACTTC.

By proportion, this clonotype is medium-sized. The CDR3: CASTLDSYSNQPQHF. The CDR3 coding sequence is TGTGCCAGCACCCTCGACAGTTATAGCAATCAGCCCCAGCATTTT. V gene TRBV6-2 or TRBV6-3 combines with J gene TRBJ1-5; tentative D call: TRBD1 (5 bases). Germline V gene sequence: CDR1 MNHEY, CDR2 SVGEGT. The CDR3 runs 15 residues. V was trimmed by 7 bases and J by 0 bases, leaving 13 bases between them.